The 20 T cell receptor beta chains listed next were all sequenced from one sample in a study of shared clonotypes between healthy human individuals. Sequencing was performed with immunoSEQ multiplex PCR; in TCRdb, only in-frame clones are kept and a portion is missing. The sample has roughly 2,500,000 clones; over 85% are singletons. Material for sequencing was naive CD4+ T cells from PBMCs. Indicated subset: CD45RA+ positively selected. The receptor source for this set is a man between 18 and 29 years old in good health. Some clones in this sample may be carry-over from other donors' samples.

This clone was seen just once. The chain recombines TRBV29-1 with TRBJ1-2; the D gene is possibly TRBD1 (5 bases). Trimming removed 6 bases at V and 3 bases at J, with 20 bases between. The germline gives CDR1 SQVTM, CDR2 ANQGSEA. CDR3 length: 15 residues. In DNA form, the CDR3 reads TGCAGCGTGGATTTTTTACGTAGGGGAGACTATGGCTACACCTTC. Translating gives CSVDFLRRGDYGYTF. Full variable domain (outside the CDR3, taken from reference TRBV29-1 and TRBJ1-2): SAVISQKPSRDICQRGTSLTIQCQVDSQVTMMFWYRQQPGQSLTLIATANQGSEATYESGFVIDKFPISRPNLTFSTLTVSNMSPEDSSIYLCSVDFLRRGDYGYTFGSGTRLTVV.

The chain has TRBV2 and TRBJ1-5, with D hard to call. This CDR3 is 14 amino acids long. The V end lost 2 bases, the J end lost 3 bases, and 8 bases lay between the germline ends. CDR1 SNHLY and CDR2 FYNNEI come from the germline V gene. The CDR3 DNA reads TGTGCCAGCAGTGAAAGAGGTCCCAATCAGCCCCAGCATTTT. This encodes CASSERGPNQPQHF.

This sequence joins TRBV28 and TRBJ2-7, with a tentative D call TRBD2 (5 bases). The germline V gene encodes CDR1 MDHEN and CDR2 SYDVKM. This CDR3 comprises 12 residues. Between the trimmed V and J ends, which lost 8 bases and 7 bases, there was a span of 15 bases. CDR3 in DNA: TGTGCCAGCCTTCCTCAGTCGGGGGAGCAGTACTTC. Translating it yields CASLPQSGEQYF.

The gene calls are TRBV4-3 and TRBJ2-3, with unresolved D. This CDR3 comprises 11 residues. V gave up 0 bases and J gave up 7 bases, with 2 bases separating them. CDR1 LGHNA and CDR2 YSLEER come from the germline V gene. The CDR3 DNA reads TGCGCCAGCAGCCAAGAGAATACGCAGTATTTT. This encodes CASSQENTQYF.

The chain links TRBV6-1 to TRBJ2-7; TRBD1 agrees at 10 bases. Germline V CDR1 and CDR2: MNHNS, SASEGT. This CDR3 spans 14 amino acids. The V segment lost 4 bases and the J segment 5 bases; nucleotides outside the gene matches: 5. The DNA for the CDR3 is TGTGCCAGCAGTGTCCGGGACAGGGGTCACGAGCAGTACTTC. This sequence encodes CASSVRDRGHEQYF.

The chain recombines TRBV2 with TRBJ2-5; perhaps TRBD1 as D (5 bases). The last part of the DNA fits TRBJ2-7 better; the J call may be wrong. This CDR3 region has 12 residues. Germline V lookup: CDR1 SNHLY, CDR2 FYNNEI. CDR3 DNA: TGTGCCAGCCAGGGTACCCCCTACGAGCAGTACTTC. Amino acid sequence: CASQGTPYEQYF.

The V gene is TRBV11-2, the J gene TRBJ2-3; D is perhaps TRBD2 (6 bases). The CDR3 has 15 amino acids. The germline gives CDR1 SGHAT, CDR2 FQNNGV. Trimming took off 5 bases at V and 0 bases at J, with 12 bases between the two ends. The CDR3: CASSPRAGSTDTQYF. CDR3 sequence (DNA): TGTGCCAGCAGCCCCAGGGCGGGAAGCACAGATACGCAGTATTTT.

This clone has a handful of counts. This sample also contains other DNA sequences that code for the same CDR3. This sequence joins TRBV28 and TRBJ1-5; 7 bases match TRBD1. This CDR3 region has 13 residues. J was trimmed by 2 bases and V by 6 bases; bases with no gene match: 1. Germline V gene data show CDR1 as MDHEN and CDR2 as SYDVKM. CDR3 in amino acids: CASRTGGNQPQHF. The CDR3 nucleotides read TGTGCCAGCAGAACAGGGGGCAATCAGCCCCAGCATTTT.

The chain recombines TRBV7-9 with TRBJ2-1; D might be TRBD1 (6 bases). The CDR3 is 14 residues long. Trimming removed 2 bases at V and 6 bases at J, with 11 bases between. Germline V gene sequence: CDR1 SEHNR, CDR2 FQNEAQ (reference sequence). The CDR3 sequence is CASSLPQGGNEQFF. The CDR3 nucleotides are TGTGCCAGCAGCTTACCCCAAGGGGGCAATGAGCAGTTCTTC.

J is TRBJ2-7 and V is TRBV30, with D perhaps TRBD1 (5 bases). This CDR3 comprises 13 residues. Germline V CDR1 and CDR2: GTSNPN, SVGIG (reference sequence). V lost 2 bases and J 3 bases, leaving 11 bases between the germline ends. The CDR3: CAWSKDNNYEQYF. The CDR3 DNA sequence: TGTGCCTGGAGTAAGGACAATAACTACGAGCAGTACTTC. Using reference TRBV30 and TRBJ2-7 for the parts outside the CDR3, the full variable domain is SQTIHQWPATLVQPVGSPLSLECTVEGTSNPNLYWYRQAAGRGLQLLFYSVGIGQISSEVPQNLSASRPQDRQFILSSKKLLLSDSGFYLCAWSKDNNYEQYFGPGTRLTVT.

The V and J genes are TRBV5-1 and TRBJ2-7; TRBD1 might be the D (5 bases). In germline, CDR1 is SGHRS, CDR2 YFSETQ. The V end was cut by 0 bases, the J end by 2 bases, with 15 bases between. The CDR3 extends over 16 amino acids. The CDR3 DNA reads TGCGCCAGCAGCTTGGGGGCGGCAGGGTCCCCCTACGAGCAGTACTTC. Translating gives CASSLGAAGSPYEQYF.

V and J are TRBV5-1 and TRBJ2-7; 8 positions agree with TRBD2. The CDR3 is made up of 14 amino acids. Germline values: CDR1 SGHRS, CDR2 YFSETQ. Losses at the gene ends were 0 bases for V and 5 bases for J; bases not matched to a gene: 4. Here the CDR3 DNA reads TGCGCCAGCAGCTTGGGACGGGAGGGCAACGAGCAGTACTTC. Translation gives CASSLGREGNEQYF.

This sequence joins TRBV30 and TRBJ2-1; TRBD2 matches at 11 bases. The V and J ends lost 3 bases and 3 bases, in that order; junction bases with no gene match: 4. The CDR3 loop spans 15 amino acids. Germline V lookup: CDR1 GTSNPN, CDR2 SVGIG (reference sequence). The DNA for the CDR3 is TGTGCCTGGAGAACCGGGACTAGCGGCTACAATGAGCAGTTCTTC. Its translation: CAWRTGTSGYNEQFF.

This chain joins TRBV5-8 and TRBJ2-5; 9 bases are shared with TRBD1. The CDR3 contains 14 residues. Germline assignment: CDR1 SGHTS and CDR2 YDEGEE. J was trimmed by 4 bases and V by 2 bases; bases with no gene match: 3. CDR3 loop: CASSFYRGLETQYF. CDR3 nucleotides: TGTGCCAGCAGCTTCTACAGGGGGCTAGAGACCCAGTACTTC.

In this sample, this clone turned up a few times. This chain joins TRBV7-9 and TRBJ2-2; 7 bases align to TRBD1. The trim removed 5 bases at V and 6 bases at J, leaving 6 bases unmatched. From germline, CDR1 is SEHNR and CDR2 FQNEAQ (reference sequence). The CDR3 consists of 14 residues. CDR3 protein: CASSASGTAGELFF. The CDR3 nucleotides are TGTGCCAGCAGCGCCTCCGGGACAGCCGGGGAGCTGTTTTTT.

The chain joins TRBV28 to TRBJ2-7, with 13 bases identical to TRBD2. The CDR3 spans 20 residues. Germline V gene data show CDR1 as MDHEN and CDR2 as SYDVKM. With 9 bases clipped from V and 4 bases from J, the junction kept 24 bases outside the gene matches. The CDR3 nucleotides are TGTGCCAGTTCTTCGGACCCCGGGACTAGCGGGATAAAGCCTCAGTACGAGCAGTACTTC. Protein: CASSSDPGTSGIKPQYEQYF.

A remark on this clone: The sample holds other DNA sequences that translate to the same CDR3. The CDR3 DNA is TGTGCCAGCAGCTTAGCGGGGCATAGCTACGAGCAGTACTTC. Protein product: CASSLAGHSYEQYF. The chain is built from TRBV7-9 and TRBJ2-7, with TRBD1 as a possible D gene (5 bases). The germline gives CDR1 SEHNR, CDR2 FQNEAQ (reference sequence). The CDR3 has 14 residues. V lost 0 bases to trimming and J lost 3 bases, with 9 bases between them.

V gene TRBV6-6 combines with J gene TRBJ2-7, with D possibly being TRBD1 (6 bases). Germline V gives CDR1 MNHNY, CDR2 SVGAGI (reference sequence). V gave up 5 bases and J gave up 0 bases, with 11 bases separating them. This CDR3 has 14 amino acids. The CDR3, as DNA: TGTGCCAGCAGTAGGGGGATCGGCTCCTACGAGCAGTACTTC. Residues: CASSRGIGSYEQYF.

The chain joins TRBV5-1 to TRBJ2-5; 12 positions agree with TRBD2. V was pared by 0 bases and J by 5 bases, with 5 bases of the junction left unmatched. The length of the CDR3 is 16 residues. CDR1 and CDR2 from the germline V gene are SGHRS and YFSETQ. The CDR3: CASSLVLAGGDETQYF. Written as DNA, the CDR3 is TGCGCCAGCAGCTTGGTCCTAGCGGGAGGGGATGAGACCCAGTACTTC.

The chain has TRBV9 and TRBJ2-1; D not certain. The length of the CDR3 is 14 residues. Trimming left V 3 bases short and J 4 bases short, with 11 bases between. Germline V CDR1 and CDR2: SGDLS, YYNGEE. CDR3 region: CASSGSNGYNEQFF. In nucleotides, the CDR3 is TGTGCCAGCAGCGGATCAAACGGGTACAATGAGCAGTTCTTC.